These 27 T cell receptor beta chains came from one sample sequenced in a study of CD8 T cells in ankylosing spondylitis (TCRdb year 2017). The method behind the library was 5' RACE. Sequencing was carried out with an Illumina HiSeq 2500. The raw public reads went through TCRdb reprocessing: fastp at Q25, MiXCR clone calling, in-frame beta chains kept. Entries that share a CDR3 protein sequence are merged under the most common genes and DNA. The sample data list 230,000 or so distinct CDR3 sequences, and under 30% of these were observed just once. The top ten hold roughly 0.67% of the sample. Sequencing was done on a sample of blood, either unsorted or a sorted T cell fraction (not recorded which). The receptors stem from a male donor with ankylosing spondylitis or in good health (not recorded which).

V gene TRBV5-4 combines with J gene TRBJ2-3, with a tentative D call TRBD1 (6 bases). V shed 5 bases and J shed 1 base, with 20 bases lying between them. CDR1 and CDR2 (germline): SGHNT, YYREEE (reference sequence). The CDR3 is 17 amino acids. CDR3 nucleotide sequence: TGTGCCAGCAGTTACAGTCCCGGGACACTGCGCACAGATACGCAGTATTTT. It translates to CASSYSPGTLRTDTQYF.

This clonotype was seen a handful of times. V gene TRBV10-3 combines with J gene TRBJ2-3, with TRBD2 identical over 9 bases. The germline gives CDR1 ENHRY, CDR2 SYGVKD. This CDR3 spans 14 amino acids. Trimming at V came to 2 bases and at J to 5 bases, leaving 2 bases not matched to a gene. The CDR3 spells CAISEGLAQDTQYF. CDR3 DNA sequence: TGTGCCATCAGTGAGGGACTAGCGCAAGATACGCAGTATTTT.

This clonotype occurred many times. This CDR3 is CSARVIAGASTEQYF. DNA for the CDR3: TGCAGTGCTAGAGTGATAGCGGGGGCATCAACCGAGCAGTACTTC. This sequence joins TRBV20-1 and TRBJ2-7, with 9 positions matching TRBD2. The CDR3 contains 15 residues. V dropped 1 base and J dropped 6; count of bases not matched to a gene: 10. The germline gives CDR1 DFQATT, CDR2 SNEGSKA (reference sequence).

This clonotype was detected many times. The chain employs TRBV11-2 and TRBJ2-3; 9 bases agree with TRBD2. This CDR3 has 18 residues. The J segment lost 1 base and the V segment lost 0 bases, leaving 8 bases of the junction unmatched. The germline CDR1 and CDR2 sequences are SGHAT and FQNNGV. CDR3 protein: CASSLDSPAGGRTDTQYF. CDR3 in DNA: TGTGCCAGCAGCTTAGATAGCCCGGCGGGGGGGCGCACAGATACGCAGTATTTT. The full variable domain, rest sourced from reference TRBV11-2 and TRBJ2-3, is EAGVAQSPRYKIIEKRQSVAFWCNPISGHATLYWYQQILGQGPKLLIQFQNNGVVDDSQLPKDRFSAERLKGVDSTLKIQPAKLEDSAVYLCASSLDSPAGGRTDTQYFGPGTRLTVL.

This clonotype was observed many times. The chain recombines TRBV28 with TRBJ1-6, with unresolved D. Trimming stripped 5 bases from V and 10 bases from J, with 15 bases between. CDR3 size: 14 residues. Germline CDR1 is MDHEN and CDR2 is SYDVKM. The CDR3 DNA follows: TGTGCCAGCAGTCTTGGGCGATCTGGGTCACCCCTCCACTTT. Translating gives CASSLGRSGSPLHF. Filled out from reference TRBV28 and TRBJ1-6, the complete variable domain reads DVKVTQSSRYLVKRTGEKVFLECVQDMDHENMFWYRQDPGLGLRLIYFSYDVKMKEKGDIPEGYSVSREKKERFSLILESASTNQTSMYLCASSLGRSGSPLHFGNGTRLTVT.

CDR3 residues: CASSPSPGLAALGETQYF. The CDR3 nucleotides are TGTGCCAGCAGCCCATCACCGGGACTAGCGGCTCTGGGAGAGACCCAGTACTTC. The chain has TRBV7-8 and TRBJ2-5; 11 bases map to TRBD2. The CDR3 runs to 18 residues. CDR1 and CDR2 (germline): SGHVS, FQNEAQ. The ends lost 5 bases at V and 4 bases at J; junction bases unmatched: 15.

This clonotype was detected many times. The chain recombines TRBV3-1 with TRBJ2-3; D call uncertain. The CDR3 spans 14 residues. Trimming pared 3 bases from V and 4 bases from J, leaving 11 bases between. Germline V CDR1 and CDR2: LGHDT, YNNKEL (reference sequence). The CDR3 DNA sequence: TGTGCCAGCAGCCATCTCTCACGGCCAGATACGCAGTATTTT. Amino acid sequence: CASSHLSRPDTQYF.

This clonotype was seen a few times. This chain links TRBV10-2 with TRBJ2-7, with D possibly TRBD2 on 6 matching bases. The germline V gene has CDR1 WSHSY and CDR2 SAAADI. Trimming stripped 7 bases from V and 3 bases from J, with 10 bases between. This CDR3 comprises 12 residues. The CDR3 nucleotides are TGCGCCAGCACGGAGGGTAGCTACGAGCAGTACTTC. It yields the protein CASTEGSYEQYF.

The chain links TRBV3-1 to TRBJ2-3; no firm D call. Per the germline V gene, CDR1 is LGHDT and CDR2 is YNNKEL (reference sequence). The CDR3 runs 14 residues. V lost 3 bases and J lost 2, with 9 bases in between. CDR3 region: CASSHQTHTDTQYF. CDR3 DNA: TGTGCCAGCAGCCACCAGACCCACACAGATACGCAGTATTTT.

This clonotype was counted many times. The rearrangement links TRBV12-3 or TRBV12-4 to TRBJ1-1; 8 nucleotides align to TRBD1. V trimming: 5 bases; J trimming: 6 bases; junction bases outside the gene matches: 11. This CDR3 is built from 15 residues. CDR3: CASSPTGGWAPEAFF. CDR3 DNA: TGTGCCAGCAGTCCAACAGGGGGGTGGGCCCCTGAAGCTTTCTTT.

This clonotype came up many times. This rearrangement joins TRBV6-1 to TRBJ1-2, with D unclear. This CDR3 spans 16 amino acids. CDR1 is MNHNS, CDR2 SASEGT, per germline. Trimming took off 2 bases at V and 0 bases at J, with 13 bases between the two ends. The CDR3 DNA reads as TGTGCCAGCAGTGAAACCGGGTTACGAGCTAACTATGGCTACACCTTC. It is translated as CASSETGLRANYGYTF.

This clonotype was counted at least ten times. The DNA of the CDR3 is TGTGCCAGCAGCCCCAGGGGGCACGCCGGGGAGCTGTTTTTT. It encodes CASSPRGHAGELFF. J is TRBJ2-2 and V is TRBV7-3, with 8 bases aligning to TRBD1. Germline trimming cut 5 bases from V and 6 bases from J; bases unmatched to any gene: 5. The CDR3 is 14 residues long. Per germline, CDR1 SGHTA and CDR2 FQGTGA.

This clonotype was detected ten times or more. The J gene is TRBJ1-5, the V gene TRBV7-3; 8 bases match TRBD1. Germline V gene data show CDR1 as SGHTA and CDR2 as FQGTGA. The CDR3 is 14 residues long. The J segment lost 6 bases and the V segment lost 5 bases, leaving 6 bases of the junction unmatched. CDR3 region: CASSHRTGLQPQHF. The DNA for the CDR3 is TGTGCCAGCAGCCACCGGACAGGGCTTCAGCCCCAGCATTTT.

In nucleotides, the CDR3 is TGCAGTGGGGCCCGAGAGACCCAGTACTTC. It yields the protein CSGARETQYF. V is TRBV20-1 and J is TRBJ2-5; D gene ambiguous. V lost 7 bases and J lost 4, with 7 bases in between. Germline CDR1 and CDR2: DFQATT and SNEGSKA (reference sequence). The CDR3 length is 10 residues.

The V gene is TRBV18, the J gene TRBJ2-1; 8 nucleotides match TRBD2. CDR1 is KGHSH and CDR2 is LQKENI in the germline V gene. The CDR3 loop spans 15 amino acids. After removal of 3 bases from V and 10 bases from J, the junction contained 11 bases not matched to a gene. CDR3 loop: CASSPRASGLEEQFF. The CDR3 DNA sequence: TGTGCCAGCTCACCTAGGGCTAGCGGGCTCGAAGAGCAGTTCTTC.

This clonotype was seen a few times. The chain links TRBV20-1 to TRBJ2-5, with 10 bases that match TRBD2. V dropped 7 bases and J dropped 4; count of bases not matched to a gene: 6. Germline V gene data show CDR1 as DFQATT and CDR2 as SNEGSKA (reference sequence). The CDR3 is 13 amino acids. The CDR3 coding sequence is TGCAGTGTAGGCGGGACTAGCGCAGAGACCCAGTACTTC. Translating it yields CSVGGTSAETQYF.

This chain uses TRBV10-3 with TRBJ1-1, with TRBD1 as a possible D gene (6 bases). This CDR3 is built from 12 residues. Trimming took off 5 bases at V and 6 bases at J, with 10 bases between the two ends. Per the germline V gene, CDR1 is ENHRY and CDR2 is SYGVKD. The CDR3 sequence is CAISRQGSEAFF. The DNA for the CDR3 is TGTGCCATCAGTAGGCAGGGGTCTGAAGCTTTCTTT.

This clonotype was observed at least ten times. The CDR3 region is CAISGDRSYNEQFF. CDR3 in DNA: TGTGCCATCAGTGGGGACAGGAGTTACAATGAGCAGTTCTTC. The chain is built from TRBV10-3 and TRBJ2-1; TRBD1 aligns across 8 bases. The CDR3 covers 14 residues. Germline V lookup: CDR1 ENHRY, CDR2 SYGVKD. Unmatched junction bases numbered 3, after V lost 4 bases and J lost 4 bases.

This clonotype was observed a single time. This chain joins TRBV10-3 and TRBJ2-3; D is undetermined. Deletions cut 2 bases from V and 6 bases from J, with 15 bases between. CDR1 and CDR2 from the germline V gene are ENHRY and SYGVKD. The length of the CDR3 is 15 residues. This CDR3 reads CAISEEAKPPDTQYF. Here the CDR3 DNA reads TGTGCCATCAGTGAGGAAGCGAAACCCCCGGATACGCAGTATTTT.

This clonotype was picked up many times. This chain joins TRBV20-1 and TRBJ1-5, with D unresolved. Germline assignment: CDR1 DFQATT and CDR2 SNEGSKA (reference sequence). V lost 4 bases and J 4 bases, leaving 14 bases between the germline ends. The CDR3 extends over 14 amino acids. This CDR3 reads CSATHPLENQPQHF. CDR3 bases: TGCAGTGCTACTCACCCCCTAGAGAATCAGCCCCAGCATTTT.

This clonotype occurred a few times. V and J are TRBV15 and TRBJ2-2, with D uncertain. In germline, CDR1 is LNHNV, CDR2 YYDKDF (reference sequence). Trimming pared 1 base from V and 7 bases from J, leaving 13 bases between. The CDR3 sequence is 15 residues long. The CDR3 sequence: CATSRVRRNDGELFF. The CDR3 nucleotides are TGTGCCACCAGCAGAGTCCGCCGAAATGACGGGGAGCTGTTTTTT.

In this sample, this clonotype turned up many times. This sequence joins TRBV7-2 and TRBJ2-1; 8 bases are shared with TRBD1. The junction had 2 bases not matched to a gene; V was cut back by 1 base and J by 3 bases. CDR1 is SGHTA, CDR2 FQGNSA, per germline. CDR3 size: 15 residues. Written as DNA, the CDR3 is TGTGCCAGCAGCTTAGTAGGACAGGGCTACAATGAGCAGTTCTTC. Translation: CASSLVGQGYNEQFF.

This rearrangement joins TRBV3-1 to TRBJ2-5; no clear D. The germline V gene has CDR1 LGHDT and CDR2 YNNKEL (reference sequence). This CDR3 is built from 15 residues. Trimming took 4 bases from V and 7 from J, leaving 19 bases between them. The CDR3: CASSPLVSSEGTQYF. In DNA form, the CDR3 reads TGTGCCAGCAGCCCCCTCGTATCCTCCGAAGGGACCCAGTACTTC.

This clonotype was counted between two and nine times. The rearrangement joins TRBV5-1 to TRBJ2-7; 7 bases fit TRBD1. Germline lookup yields CDR1 SGHRS and CDR2 YFSETQ. V shed 0 bases and J 5 bases; nucleotides not matched to a gene: 5. CDR3 size: 14 residues. The CDR3 loop reads CASSLGGGENEQYF. Written as DNA, the CDR3 is TGCGCCAGCAGCTTGGGAGGGGGCGAAAACGAGCAGTACTTC.

J is TRBJ1-1 and V is TRBV20-1; D gene uncertain. Germline CDR1 DFQATT, CDR2 SNEGSKA (reference sequence). V was cut by 4 bases and J by 4 bases, with 22 bases left in between. CDR3 size: 16 residues. In nucleotides, the CDR3 is TGCAGTGCTAACGACCCAAGGACCCTTGGCGGCACTGAAGCTTTCTTT. This encodes CSANDPRTLGGTEAFF.

Ten or more counts support this clonotype. The chain carries TRBV7-3 and TRBJ2-5; no reliable D call. CDR3 length: 13 amino acids. Germline loops: CDR1 SGHTA, CDR2 FQGTGA. The V and J ends lost 4 bases and 1 base respectively, with 7 bases between them. This CDR3 reads CASSSTFQETQYF. The DNA of the CDR3 is TGTGCCAGCAGCTCGACCTTCCAAGAGACCCAGTACTTC.

Ten or more counts support this clonotype. The chain recombines TRBV20-1 with TRBJ2-7; D is possibly TRBD2 (5 bases). V was cut by 1 base and J by 5 bases, with 12 bases left in between. Germline lookup yields CDR1 DFQATT and CDR2 SNEGSKA (reference sequence). This CDR3 has 13 amino acids. The CDR3 DNA reads as TGCAGTGCTAGAGGTCCGGGATGGAACGAGCAGTACTTC. Translating gives CSARGPGWNEQYF.